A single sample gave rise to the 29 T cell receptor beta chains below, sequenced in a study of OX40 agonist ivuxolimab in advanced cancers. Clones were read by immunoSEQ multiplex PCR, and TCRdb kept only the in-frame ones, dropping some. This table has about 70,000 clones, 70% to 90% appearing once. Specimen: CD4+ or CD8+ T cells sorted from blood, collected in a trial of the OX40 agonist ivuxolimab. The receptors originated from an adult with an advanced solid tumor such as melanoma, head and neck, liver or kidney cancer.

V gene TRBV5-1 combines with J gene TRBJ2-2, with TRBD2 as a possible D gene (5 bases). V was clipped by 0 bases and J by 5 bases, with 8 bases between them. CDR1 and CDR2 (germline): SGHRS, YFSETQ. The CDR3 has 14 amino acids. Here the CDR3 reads CASSLVPGTGELFF. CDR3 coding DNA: TGCGCCAGCAGCTTGGTCCCGGGGACCGGGGAGCTGTTTTTT.

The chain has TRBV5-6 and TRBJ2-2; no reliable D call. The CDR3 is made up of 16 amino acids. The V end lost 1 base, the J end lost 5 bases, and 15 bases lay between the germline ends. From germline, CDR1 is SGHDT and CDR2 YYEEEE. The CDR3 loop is CASSLLPASRTGELFF. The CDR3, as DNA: TGTGCCAGCAGCTTGTTACCAGCTTCGCGTACCGGGGAGCTGTTTTTT.

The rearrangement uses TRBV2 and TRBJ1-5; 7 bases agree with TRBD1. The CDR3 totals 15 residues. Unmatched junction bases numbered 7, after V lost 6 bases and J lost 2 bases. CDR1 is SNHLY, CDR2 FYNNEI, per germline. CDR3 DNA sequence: TGTGCCAGCAGGGGACAGACTACGGGCAATCAGCCCCAGCATTTT. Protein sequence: CASRGQTTGNQPQHF.

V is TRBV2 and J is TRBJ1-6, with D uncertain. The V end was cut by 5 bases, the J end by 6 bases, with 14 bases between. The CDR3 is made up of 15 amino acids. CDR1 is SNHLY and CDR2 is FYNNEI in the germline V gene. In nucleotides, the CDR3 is TGTGCCAGCAGTTTGAGAGACCTCAGTAATTCACCCCTCCACTTT. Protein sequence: CASSLRDLSNSPLHF.

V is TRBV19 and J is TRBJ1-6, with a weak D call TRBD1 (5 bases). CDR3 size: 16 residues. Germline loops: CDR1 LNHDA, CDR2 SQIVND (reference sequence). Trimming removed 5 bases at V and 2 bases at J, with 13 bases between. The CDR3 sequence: CASSLGQVAYNSPLHF. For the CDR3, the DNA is TGTGCCAGTAGTCTGGGGCAGGTCGCCTATAATTCACCCCTCCACTTT.

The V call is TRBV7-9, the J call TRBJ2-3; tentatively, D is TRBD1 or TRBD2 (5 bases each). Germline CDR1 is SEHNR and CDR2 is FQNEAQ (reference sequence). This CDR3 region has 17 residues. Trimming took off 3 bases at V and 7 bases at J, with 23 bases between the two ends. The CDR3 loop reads CASSFRAGTQGLYTQYF. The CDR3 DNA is TGTGCCAGCAGCTTTAGGGCTGGGACCCAAGGTTTATATACGCAGTATTTT.

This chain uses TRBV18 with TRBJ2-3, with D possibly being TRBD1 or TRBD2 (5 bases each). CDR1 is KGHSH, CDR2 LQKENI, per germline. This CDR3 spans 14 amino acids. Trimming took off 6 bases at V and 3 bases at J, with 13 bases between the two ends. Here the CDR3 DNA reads TGTGCCAGCTCGTCCGGGACCCAGACAGATACGCAGTATTTT. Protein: CASSSGTQTDTQYF. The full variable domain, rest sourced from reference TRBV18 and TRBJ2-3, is NAGVMQNPRHLVRRRGQEARLRCSPMKGHSHVYWYRQLPEEGLKFMVYLQKENIIDESGMPKERFSAEFPKEGPSILRIQQVVRGDSAAYFCASSSGTQTDTQYFGPGTRLTVL.

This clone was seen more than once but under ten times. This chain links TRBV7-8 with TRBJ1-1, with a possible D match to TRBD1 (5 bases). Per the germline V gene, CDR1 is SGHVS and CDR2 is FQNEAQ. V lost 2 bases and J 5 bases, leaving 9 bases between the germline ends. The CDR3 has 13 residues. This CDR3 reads CASSLPGITEAFF. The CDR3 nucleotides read TGTGCCAGCAGCTTACCAGGGATTACTGAAGCTTTCTTT.

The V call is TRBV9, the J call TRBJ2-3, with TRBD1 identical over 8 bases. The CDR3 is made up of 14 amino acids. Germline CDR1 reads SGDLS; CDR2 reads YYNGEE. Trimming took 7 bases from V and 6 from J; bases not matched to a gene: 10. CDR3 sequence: CASGDGDRIDTQYF. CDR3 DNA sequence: TGTGCCAGCGGGGACGGGGACAGGATCGATACGCAGTATTTT.

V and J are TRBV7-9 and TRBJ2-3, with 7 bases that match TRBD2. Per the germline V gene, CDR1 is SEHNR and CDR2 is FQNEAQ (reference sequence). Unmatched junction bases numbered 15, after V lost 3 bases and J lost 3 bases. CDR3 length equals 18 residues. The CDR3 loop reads CASSFPLGQGGKTDTQYF. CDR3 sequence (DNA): TGTGCCAGCAGCTTTCCCCTTGGGCAGGGAGGGAAGACAGATACGCAGTATTTT.

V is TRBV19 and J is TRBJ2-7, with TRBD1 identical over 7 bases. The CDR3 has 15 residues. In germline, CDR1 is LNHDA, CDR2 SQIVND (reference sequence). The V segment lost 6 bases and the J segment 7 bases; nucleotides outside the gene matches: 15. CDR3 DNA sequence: TGTGCCAGTAGCGACTCAACCGGACAGGACAGGGAGCAGTACTTC. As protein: CASSDSTGQDREQYF.

In DNA form, the CDR3 reads TGTGCCAGCAGCCCGGGACAGGGGTTACGACTAGCGAACTCCTACAATGAGCAGTTCTTC. Translated, it gives CASSPGQGLRLANSYNEQFF. This rearrangement joins TRBV9 to TRBJ2-1; 10 bases map to TRBD1. The CDR3 length is 20 residues. Losses at the gene ends were 4 bases for V and 0 bases for J; bases not matched to a gene: 16. CDR1 and CDR2 from the germline V gene are SGDLS and YYNGEE.

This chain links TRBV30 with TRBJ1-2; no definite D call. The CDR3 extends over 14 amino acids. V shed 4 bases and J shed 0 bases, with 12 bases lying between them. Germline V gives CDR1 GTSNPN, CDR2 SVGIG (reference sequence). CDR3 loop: CAWTGPDANYGYTF. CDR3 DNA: TGTGCCTGGACCGGACCTGACGCTAACTATGGCTACACCTTC. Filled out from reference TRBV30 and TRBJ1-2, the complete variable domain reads SQTIHQWPATLVQPVGSPLSLECTVEGTSNPNLYWYRQAAGRGLQLLFYSVGIGQISSEVPQNLSASRPQDRQFILSSKKLLLSDSGFYLCAWTGPDANYGYTFGSGTRLTVV.

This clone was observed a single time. The CDR3 DNA reads as TGTGCCAGCAGCTTAGGGGGGGCAACCTCCGATACGCAGTATTTT. This codes for CASSLGGATSDTQYF. V gene TRBV7-8 combines with J gene TRBJ2-3, with D possibly called TRBD1 or TRBD2 (6 bases each). This CDR3 is built from 15 residues. Germline loops: CDR1 SGHVS, CDR2 FQNEAQ. With 1 base removed from V and 6 bases from J, the gap between germline ends came to 14 bases.

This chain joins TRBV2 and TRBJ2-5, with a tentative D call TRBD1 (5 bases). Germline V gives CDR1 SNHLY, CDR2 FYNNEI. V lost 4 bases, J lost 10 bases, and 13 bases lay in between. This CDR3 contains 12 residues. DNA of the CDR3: TGTGCCAGCAGTGGGGCAGGGTTAGACCAGTACTTC. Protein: CASSGAGLDQYF.

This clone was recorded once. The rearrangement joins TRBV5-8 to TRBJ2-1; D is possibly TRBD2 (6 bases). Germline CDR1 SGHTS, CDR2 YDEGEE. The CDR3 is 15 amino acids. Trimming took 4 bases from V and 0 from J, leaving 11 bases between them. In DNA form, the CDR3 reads TGTGCCAGCAGCACGGGACTGTCCTCCTACAATGAGCAGTTCTTC. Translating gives CASSTGLSSYNEQFF.

The CDR3 bases are TGTGCCAGCAGCCAAAATTTGGGGGGCGCAGATACGCAGTATTTT. The encoded protein is CASSQNLGGADTQYF. The rearrangement links TRBV4-2 to TRBJ2-3; either TRBD1 or TRBD2 may supply D (6 bases each). Germline loops: CDR1 LGHNA, CDR2 YNFKEQ. Trimming removed 2 bases at V and 4 bases at J, with 13 bases between. The CDR3 totals 15 residues.

The CDR3 loop is CASSLTADTSSTDTQYF. In nucleotides, the CDR3 is TGTGCCAGCAGCTTAACCGCGGACACATCTAGCACAGATACGCAGTATTTT. The chain recombines TRBV7-6 with TRBJ2-3, with D possibly TRBD1 on 5 matching bases. Trimming took 2 bases from V and 0 from J, leaving 15 bases between them. Germline CDR1 and CDR2: SGHVS and FNYEAQ. The CDR3 consists of 17 residues.

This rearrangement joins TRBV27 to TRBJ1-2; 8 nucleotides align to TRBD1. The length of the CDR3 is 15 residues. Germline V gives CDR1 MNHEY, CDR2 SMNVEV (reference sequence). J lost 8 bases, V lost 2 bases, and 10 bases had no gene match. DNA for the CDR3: TGTGCCAGCAGTTTACGTGGACAGGGCCGAGGGGGCTACACCTTC. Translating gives CASSLRGQGRGGYTF.

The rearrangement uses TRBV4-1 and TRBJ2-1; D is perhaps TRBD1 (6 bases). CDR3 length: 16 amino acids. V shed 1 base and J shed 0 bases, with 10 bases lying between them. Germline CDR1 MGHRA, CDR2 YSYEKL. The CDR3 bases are TGCGCCAGCAGCCAAGGCACAGGGCGCTCCTACAATGAGCAGTTCTTC. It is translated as CASSQGTGRSYNEQFF.

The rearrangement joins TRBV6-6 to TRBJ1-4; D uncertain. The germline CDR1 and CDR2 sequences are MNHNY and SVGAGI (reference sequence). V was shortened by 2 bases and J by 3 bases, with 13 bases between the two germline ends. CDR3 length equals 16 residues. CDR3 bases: TGTGCCAGCAGTTACGAAGGGAGGGAGGCTAATGAAAAACTGTTTTTT. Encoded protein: CASSYEGREANEKLFF.

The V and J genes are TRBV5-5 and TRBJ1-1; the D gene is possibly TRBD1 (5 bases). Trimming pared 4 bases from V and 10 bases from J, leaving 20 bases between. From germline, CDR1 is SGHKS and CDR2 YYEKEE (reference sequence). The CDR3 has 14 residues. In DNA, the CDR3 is TGTGCCAGCAGCCCGGACCCCGGGCCGGGGGGAGCTTTCTTT. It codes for CASSPDPGPGGAFF.

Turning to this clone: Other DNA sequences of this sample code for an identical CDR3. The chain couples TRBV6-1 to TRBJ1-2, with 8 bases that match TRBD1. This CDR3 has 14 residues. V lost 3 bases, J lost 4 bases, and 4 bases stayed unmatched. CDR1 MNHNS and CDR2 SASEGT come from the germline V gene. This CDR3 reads CASSEGTGVYGYTF. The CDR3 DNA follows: TGTGCCAGCAGTGAGGGGACAGGAGTCTATGGCTACACCTTC.

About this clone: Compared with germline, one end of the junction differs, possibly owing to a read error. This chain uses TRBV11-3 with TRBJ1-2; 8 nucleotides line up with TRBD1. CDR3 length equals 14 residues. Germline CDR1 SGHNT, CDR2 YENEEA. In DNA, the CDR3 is TGTGCCAGCAGCCCAGGGGGCGCAGACTATGGCAACACCTTC. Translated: CASSPGGADYGNTF.

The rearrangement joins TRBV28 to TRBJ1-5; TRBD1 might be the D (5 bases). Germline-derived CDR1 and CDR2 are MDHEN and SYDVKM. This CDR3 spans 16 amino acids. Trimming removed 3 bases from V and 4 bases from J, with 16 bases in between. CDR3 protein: CASSFLPGTENQPQHF. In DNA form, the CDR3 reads TGTGCCAGCAGTTTTCTCCCCGGGACCGAAAATCAGCCCCAGCATTTT.

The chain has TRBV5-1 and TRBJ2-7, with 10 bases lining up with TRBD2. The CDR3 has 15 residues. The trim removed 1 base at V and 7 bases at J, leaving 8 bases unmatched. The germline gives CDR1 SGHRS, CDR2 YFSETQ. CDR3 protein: CASSLPVAGGKEQYF. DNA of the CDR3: TGCGCCAGCAGCTTGCCGGTAGCGGGAGGTAAGGAGCAGTACTTC.

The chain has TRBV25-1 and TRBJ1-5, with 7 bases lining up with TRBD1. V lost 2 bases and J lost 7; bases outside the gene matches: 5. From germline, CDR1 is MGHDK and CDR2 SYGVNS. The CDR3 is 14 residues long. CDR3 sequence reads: CASSETGVRQPQHF. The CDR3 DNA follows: TGTGCCAGCAGTGAAACAGGGGTGCGACAGCCCCAGCATTTT.

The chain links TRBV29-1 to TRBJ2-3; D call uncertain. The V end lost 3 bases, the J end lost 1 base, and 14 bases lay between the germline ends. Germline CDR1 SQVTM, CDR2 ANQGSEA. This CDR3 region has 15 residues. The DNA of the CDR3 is TGCAGCGTTGACTTAGCAAACCGACGCACAGATACGCAGTATTTT. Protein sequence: CSVDLANRRTDTQYF.

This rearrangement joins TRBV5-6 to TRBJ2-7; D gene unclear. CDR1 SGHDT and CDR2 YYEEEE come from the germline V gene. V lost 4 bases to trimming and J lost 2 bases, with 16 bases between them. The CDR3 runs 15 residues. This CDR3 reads CASSRTPPDPYEQYF. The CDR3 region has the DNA TGTGCCAGCAGCCGTACACCGCCTGACCCCTACGAGCAGTACTTC.